The 13 T cell receptor beta chains given below trace back to one sample, sequenced in a study of glioma-infiltrating T cells after dendritic cell vaccination. Specified time point: after dendritic cell vaccination, including at tumor progression/relapse. The assay was immunoSEQ multiplex PCR, and TCRdb's table has in-frame clones only and misses some. The sample contains 65,000 or so clones, approximately 86% of which appear only once. The source was blood, collected after dendritic cell vaccination. Receptor source: a human donor with glioblastoma.

The chain is built from TRBV5-1 and TRBJ2-1, with TRBD1 matching over 9 bases. The CDR3 covers 16 residues. With 0 bases clipped from V and 8 bases from J, the junction kept 9 bases outside the gene matches. CDR1 is SGHRS and CDR2 is YFSETQ in the germline V gene. The CDR3 DNA sequence: TGCGCCAGCAGCTTGGACCTCACAGGGGGCTCGGATGAGCAGTTCTTC. This gives the protein CASSLDLTGGSDEQFF.

The chain uses TRBV5-5 and TRBJ1-2, with TRBD1 identical over 7 bases. Germline V CDR1 and CDR2: SGHKS, YYEKEE (reference sequence). The V segment lost 0 bases and the J segment 7 bases; nucleotides outside the gene matches: 12. This CDR3 has 16 amino acids. DNA of the CDR3: TGTGCCAGCAGCTTGGAACAGGGGCTACTCCGACGTGGCTACACCTTC. Translated, it gives CASSLEQGLLRRGYTF.

V gene TRBV6-5 combines with J gene TRBJ2-7; weak D call: TRBD1 (8 bases). The CDR3 sequence is 14 residues long. V was trimmed by 7 bases and J by 1 base, leaving 14 bases between them. Germline V CDR1 and CDR2: MNHEY, SVGAGI. CDR3 sequence reads: CASTTGGGSYEQYF. The CDR3 DNA is TGTGCCAGCACTACAGGGGGAGGGTCCTACGAGCAGTACTTC.

V usage is TRBV19 and J usage is TRBJ1-4; 7 nucleotides agree with TRBD1. The CDR3 contains 15 residues. The germline V gene has CDR1 LNHDA and CDR2 SQIVND (reference sequence). V lost 4 bases and J lost 3; bases outside the gene matches: 5. The CDR3 reads CASSSTGAANEKLFF. The CDR3 DNA reads as TGTGCCAGTAGTAGCACAGGGGCAGCTAATGAAAAACTGTTTTTT.

The CDR3 region has the DNA TGTGCCAGCAGTTCCTCCCGGTTAGCTTTCTTT. Protein sequence: CASSSSRLAFF. The chain couples TRBV6-6 to TRBJ1-1, with D hard to call. The V end was cut by 4 bases, the J end by 10 bases, with 10 bases between. This CDR3 has 11 residues. The germline gives CDR1 MNHNY, CDR2 SVGAGI (reference sequence).

The chain couples TRBV10-3 to TRBJ1-1; D is unresolved. This CDR3 spans 12 amino acids. Trimming removed 5 bases at V and 10 bases at J, with 14 bases between. Germline V gene lookup returns CDR1 ENHRY and CDR2 SYGVKD. CDR3 sequence reads: CAISKTDVVAFF. CDR3 coding DNA: TGTGCCATCAGTAAAACAGACGTTGTAGCTTTCTTT.

The rearrangement links TRBV5-4 to TRBJ2-7, with TRBD1 as a possible D gene (6 bases). Trimming removed 4 bases from V and 7 bases from J, with 15 bases in between. From germline, CDR1 is SGHNT and CDR2 YYREEE (reference sequence). CDR3 length equals 13 residues. This chain's CDR3 is CASSPAGVEEQYF. CDR3 bases: TGTGCCAGCAGCCCGGCAGGGGTTGAAGAGCAGTACTTC.

The chain is built from TRBV6-5 and TRBJ2-1; 9 positions match TRBD2. Looked up from germline, CDR1 is MNHEY and CDR2 is SVGAGI. Trimming removed 7 bases from V and 6 bases from J; junction bases left unmatched: 7. CDR3 length: 14 amino acids. The CDR3 loop is CASTRLAAGNEQFF. The CDR3 region has the DNA TGTGCCAGCACCCGACTAGCGGCGGGCAATGAGCAGTTCTTC.

The chain's CDR3 is CASSKATPSGMVCADTQYF. CDR3 nucleotides: TGTGCCAGCAGCAAAGCAACCCCTAGCGGGATGGTTTGCGCAGATACGCAGTATTTT. V gene TRBV21-1 combines with J gene TRBJ2-3; the table's D call of TRBD2 was not tested on the DNA. TRBV21-1 is shown as a pseudogene. The CDR3 extends over 19 amino acids.

This clone was found once. V usage is TRBV5-4 and J usage is TRBJ2-7; 7 bases line up with TRBD2. CDR3 length: 16 amino acids. Germline V gives CDR1 SGHNT, CDR2 YYREEE (reference sequence). V lost 0 bases, J lost 1 base, and 7 bases stayed unmatched. The CDR3 reads CASSLAGGIESYEQYF. In DNA form, the CDR3 reads TGTGCCAGCAGCTTGGCGGGGGGTATCGAGTCCTACGAGCAGTACTTC.

The rearrangement joins TRBV2 to TRBJ1-2; D is undetermined. CDR1 is SNHLY and CDR2 is FYNNEI in the germline V gene. The CDR3 is 11 amino acids. Trimming stripped 8 bases from V and 3 bases from J, with 7 bases between. The DNA of the CDR3 is TGTGCCAGCTCACGGGACTATGGCTACACCTTC. As protein: CASSRDYGYTF.

The chain is built from TRBV10-2 and TRBJ1-2; no clear D. Germline V gene data show CDR1 as WSHSY and CDR2 as SAAADI. V lost 7 bases, J lost 7 bases, and 16 bases lay in between. The CDR3 runs 13 residues. The CDR3 here is CASTPALAGGYTF. CDR3 coding DNA: TGCGCCAGCACCCCGGCCCTGGCAGGTGGCTACACCTTC.

The chain employs TRBV27 and TRBJ1-5; 8 bases map to TRBD1. V dropped 5 bases and J dropped 7; count of bases not matched to a gene: 7. CDR1 is MNHEY and CDR2 is SMNVEV in the germline V gene (reference sequence). The CDR3 runs 14 residues. The CDR3 DNA is TGTGCCAGCAGTGTCAGGGGGCGAGGGCAGCCCCAGCATTTT. This sequence encodes CASSVRGRGQPQHF.